This TCR beta chain was sequenced for a study of blood T cell repertoires in COVID-19. For the study at large: Nucleic acid was either cDNA or gDNA, and it came from T cells, B-cell-depleted T cells, or PBMCs.

As originally analysed: Nucleated cell counts were estimated from reference gene primer amplification. Sequencing was performed with immunoSEQ multiplex PCR; in TCRdb, only in-frame clones are kept and a portion is missing. V, J and clone size derive from that table, while D and trimming were established from the DNA sequence. Among around 160,000 clones listed, around nine tenths were seen once. This TCR was recovered from a human donor in a cohort sampled during active COVID-19. Sequences were obtained from peripheral blood.

CDR3 sequence reads: CASSQPEVGGTEAFF. The CDR3 nucleotides read TGTGCCAGCAGCCAACCCGAGGTCGGTGGAACTGAAGCTTTCTTT. This chain links TRBV4-2 with TRBJ1-1; D is undetermined. The length of the CDR3 is 15 residues. V was trimmed by 2 bases and J by 5 bases, leaving 15 bases between them. CDR1 is LGHNA and CDR2 is YNFKEQ in the germline V gene.